What follows are 25 T cell receptor beta chains derived from one specimen sequenced in a study of blood T cell repertoires in COVID-19 (dated by TCRdb to 2018 to 2021). Library generation was performed with the immunoSEQ multiplex PCR assay. TCRdb limited this immuneACCESS table to in-frame rearrangements with V and J called. A share of clones is missing; checked studies link under half to unresolved V genes, and the rest is unexplained. Recorded for this sample are about 140,000 clones; 75% to 90% of them occurred a single time. Approximately 4.1% of the sample goes to the ten largest clones. The sample taken for sequencing was peripheral blood. The receptor source for this set is an elderly woman with acute or convalescent COVID-19.

This clone showed up just once. This chain uses TRBV6-6 with TRBJ2-7; 8 nucleotides match TRBD1. The ends lost 6 bases at V and 3 bases at J; junction bases unmatched: 4. The CDR3 sequence is 13 residues long. The germline CDR1 and CDR2 sequences are MNHNY and SVGAGI (reference sequence). DNA of the CDR3: TGTGCCAGCAGAGTAGGGACAGGCTACGAGCAGTACTTC. This sequence encodes CASRVGTGYEQYF.

The CDR3, as DNA: TGCGCCAGCAGCCAGCTAAAGACCGGACTAGCGGGAGGAGAGACCCAGTACTTC. It is translated as CASSQLKTGLAGGETQYF. The chain has TRBV4-1 and TRBJ2-5, with 14 bases matching TRBD2. CDR3 length: 18 residues. With V trimmed by 3 bases and J by 4 bases, 10 bases remained unmatched. Germline loops: CDR1 MGHRA, CDR2 YSYEKL.

The V gene is TRBV28, the J gene TRBJ1-5; a possible D gene is TRBD1 (6 bases). This CDR3 contains 15 residues. CDR1 and CDR2 from the germline V gene are MDHEN and SYDVKM. Trimming took 7 bases from V and 5 from J, leaving 18 bases between them. CDR3 in amino acids: CASNGRGVFYQPQHF. DNA for the CDR3: TGTGCCAGCAATGGCAGGGGAGTCTTTTATCAGCCCCAGCATTTT.

The sample holds one count of this clone. The gene calls are TRBV19 and TRBJ2-3; 8 positions match TRBD2. The CDR3 loop spans 15 amino acids. V dropped 8 bases and J dropped 6; count of bases not matched to a gene: 13. The germline CDR1 and CDR2 sequences are LNHDA and SQIVND (reference sequence). CDR3 DNA: TGTGCCAGTCGGATGCTAGCGGGTGGCGCGGATACGCAGTATTTT. This sequence encodes CASRMLAGGADTQYF.

The chain is built from TRBV11-3 and TRBJ2-7; the match to TRBD2 covers 7 bases. J gave up 3 bases and V 3 bases, and 5 bases lay outside the gene matches. The CDR3 is made up of 14 amino acids. Germline assignment: CDR1 SGHNT and CDR2 YENEEA. The chain's CDR3 is CASSLGGSNYEQYF. The CDR3 DNA reads as TGTGCCAGCAGCTTGGGCGGGAGCAACTACGAGCAGTACTTC. Variable domain in full (rest from reference TRBV11-3 and TRBJ2-7): EAGVVQSPRYKIIEKKQPVAFWCNPISGHNTLYWYLQNLGQGPELLIRYENEEAVDDSQLPKDRFSAERLKGVDSTLKIQPAELGDSAVYLCASSLGGSNYEQYFGPGTRLTVT.

The genes are TRBV2 and TRBJ1-3; D unresolved. Germline V lookup: CDR1 SNHLY, CDR2 FYNNEI. V gave up 2 bases and J gave up 2 bases, with 10 bases separating them. This CDR3 has 15 amino acids. CDR3 nucleotides: TGTGCCAGCAGTGAATTGAGGGATCCTGGAAACACCATATATTTT. Encoded protein: CASSELRDPGNTIYF.

The chain recombines TRBV2 with TRBJ1-4; maybe TRBD1 (6 bases). Deletions cut 6 bases from V and 4 bases from J, with 12 bases between. This CDR3 spans 14 amino acids. From germline, CDR1 is SNHLY and CDR2 FYNNEI. The CDR3 protein is CASREDRDNEKLFF. CDR3 coding DNA: TGTGCCAGCAGGGAGGACAGAGATAATGAAAAACTGTTTTTT.

This sequence joins TRBV21-1 and TRBJ2-3; the table's D call, TRBD2, was not checked against the DNA. TRBV21-1 is classified as a pseudogene. The CDR3 is 19 residues long. The CDR3 sequence: CASSKGSEKRTSSTDTQYF. CDR3 DNA sequence: TGTGCCAGCAGCAAAGGCTCGGAGAAGCGCACCTCCAGCACAGATACGCAGTATTTT.

V and J are TRBV6-4 and TRBJ1-4, with a weak D call TRBD1 (6 bases). The CDR3 runs to 19 residues. Trimming stripped 0 bases from V and 2 bases from J, with 19 bases between. Germline V CDR1 and CDR2: MRHNA, SNTAGT. The CDR3 DNA sequence: TGTGCCAGCAGTGACTCGAAATTGTGGGGGCGAGTCACTAATGAAAAACTGTTTTTT. Amino acid sequence: CASSDSKLWGRVTNEKLFF.

The rearrangement joins TRBV5-1 to TRBJ2-7; TRBD1 might be the D (9 bases). The germline V gene has CDR1 SGHRS and CDR2 YFSETQ. This CDR3 region has 15 residues. Trimming took 4 bases from V and 5 from J, leaving 19 bases between them. The DNA of the CDR3 is TGCGCCAGCAGCCCGGGAGGGACAGGGATTCACGAGCAGTACTTC. It translates to CASSPGGTGIHEQYF.

This clone was recorded a few times. J is TRBJ2-7 and V is TRBV2; 8 nucleotides match TRBD2. The ends lost 6 bases at V and 7 bases at J; junction bases unmatched: 11. From germline, CDR1 is SNHLY and CDR2 FYNNEI. The CDR3 extends over 14 amino acids. CDR3 protein: CASRPMGLEGEQYF. The CDR3, as DNA: TGTGCCAGCAGGCCGATGGGACTAGAAGGGGAGCAGTACTTC.

The V gene is TRBV20-1, the J gene TRBJ2-7, with a tentative D call TRBD2 (5 bases). Between the trimmed V and J ends, which lost 7 bases and 3 bases, there was a span of 10 bases. The CDR3 has 11 amino acids. Germline V gene lookup returns CDR1 DFQATT and CDR2 SNEGSKA (reference sequence). The CDR3 nucleotides read TGCAGTGTACGCGGGTTCTACGAGCAGTACTTC. This encodes CSVRGFYEQYF.

V gene TRBV19 combines with J gene TRBJ2-7; D is possibly TRBD2 (6 bases). Germline CDR1 and CDR2: LNHDA and SQIVND (reference sequence). CDR3 size: 14 residues. Trimming removed 6 bases from V and 2 bases from J, with 14 bases in between. The CDR3 bases are TGTGCCAGTAGATTAGCGGTCCAGGCCTACGAGCAGTACTTC. As protein: CASRLAVQAYEQYF.

V gene TRBV10-3 combines with J gene TRBJ2-2; 7 nucleotides align to TRBD1. This CDR3 is built from 17 residues. The V and J ends lost 10 bases and 1 base, in that order; junction bases with no gene match: 15. The germline gives CDR1 ENHRY, CDR2 SYGVKD. This CDR3 reads CATLGGPRFRNTGELFF. DNA for the CDR3: TGTGCCACACTAGGGGGCCCGAGGTTTAGGAACACCGGGGAGCTGTTTTTT.

This sequence joins TRBV4-1 and TRBJ2-7; TRBD2 is a possible D gene (7 bases). This CDR3 spans 16 amino acids. The V and J ends lost 3 bases and 3 bases respectively, with 18 bases between them. The germline CDR1 and CDR2 sequences are MGHRA and YSYEKL. The CDR3, as DNA: TGCGCCAGCAGCCAGCCCCGGGGGGCCAGTTTCTACGAGCAGTACTTC. Its translation is CASSQPRGASFYEQYF.

This rearrangement joins TRBV30 to TRBJ1-2, with D perhaps matching TRBD1 (6 bases). V was trimmed by 0 bases and J by 3 bases, leaving 8 bases between them. Germline CDR1 reads GTSNPN; CDR2 reads SVGIG (reference sequence). The CDR3 has 13 amino acids. The CDR3 loop reads CAWSVPGDYGYTF. CDR3 sequence (DNA): TGTGCCTGGAGTGTACCAGGGGACTATGGCTACACCTTC.

The chain carries TRBV6-2 or TRBV6-3 and TRBJ2-1, with TRBD2 matching over 8 bases. Germline V gene sequence: CDR1 MNHEY, CDR2 SVGEGT. The CDR3 totals 18 residues. J lost 3 bases, V lost 0 bases, and 10 bases had no gene match. CDR3 loop: CASSYSPSASGLYNEQFF. The CDR3 DNA sequence: TGTGCCAGCAGTTACTCTCCCTCCGCTAGCGGGCTCTACAATGAGCAGTTCTTC.

The chain combines TRBV28 with TRBJ1-2; D gene ambiguous. CDR1 and CDR2 (germline): MDHEN, SYDVKM. The CDR3 is 14 amino acids. The ends were cut back, 3 bases at V and 5 bases at J, with 13 bases in the middle. The CDR3 here is CASSFRPGPYGYTF. The DNA for the CDR3 is TGTGCCAGCAGTTTTCGCCCAGGCCCTTATGGCTACACCTTC.

The chain has TRBV18 and TRBJ2-5; no reliable D call. Trimming cost V 6 bases and J 5 bases, with 13 bases left between them. This CDR3 has 13 residues. The germline gives CDR1 KGHSH, CDR2 LQKENI. The CDR3: CASSRALLETQYF. In nucleotides, the CDR3 is TGTGCCAGCTCCCGAGCATTACTGGAGACCCAGTACTTC.

The chain combines TRBV11-2 with TRBJ2-2, with unresolved D. The V gene lost 10 bases and the J gene lost 4 bases, with 16 bases spanning the gap. From germline, CDR1 is SGHAT and CDR2 FQNNGV. The CDR3 contains 14 residues. DNA for the CDR3: TGTGCCACTCAAATCCCAATCGGCACCGGGGAGCTGTTTTTT. As protein: CATQIPIGTGELFF.

The genes are TRBV7-9 and TRBJ2-1; unclear D gene. From germline, CDR1 is SEHNR and CDR2 FQNEAQ (reference sequence). Trimming shortened V by 5 bases and J by 5 bases, and 7 bases separated the two germline ends. This CDR3 has 12 residues. The CDR3: CASSPYDNEQFF. The CDR3 nucleotides are TGTGCCAGCAGCCCCTACGACAATGAGCAGTTCTTC. Drawing the rest from reference TRBV7-9 and TRBJ2-1, the complete variable domain is DTGVSQNPRHKITKRGQNVTFRCDPISEHNRLYWYRQTLGQGPEFLTYFQNEAQLEKSRLLSDRFSAERPKGSFSTLEIQRTEQGDSAMYLCASSPYDNEQFFGPGTRLTVL.

This sequence joins TRBV19 and TRBJ2-3, with a tentative D call TRBD1 (5 bases). Germline V lookup: CDR1 LNHDA, CDR2 SQIVND (reference sequence). The CDR3 sequence is 14 residues long. V was trimmed by 6 bases and J by 2 bases, leaving 12 bases between them. In nucleotides, the CDR3 is TGTGCCAGTAGATCCAGGGCTCCCACAGATACGCAGTATTTT. The encoded protein is CASRSRAPTDTQYF.

V usage is TRBV5-1 and J usage is TRBJ2-3; 9 bases line up with TRBD1. Germline lookup yields CDR1 SGHRS and CDR2 YFSETQ. There are 13 residues in the CDR3. The junction had 6 bases not matched to a gene; V was cut back by 8 bases and J by 5 bases. CDR3 protein: CASGTGYEDTQYF. The CDR3 bases are TGCGCCAGTGGGACAGGGTACGAAGATACGCAGTATTTT.

V and J are TRBV5-6 and TRBJ1-3, with 10 nucleotides matching TRBD1. The length of the CDR3 is 16 residues. The ends lost 2 bases at V and 2 bases at J; junction bases unmatched: 4. From germline, CDR1 is SGHDT and CDR2 YYEEEE. The CDR3 region has the DNA TGTGCCAGCAGCTTAGTGGGACAGGGGCCTGGAAACACCATATATTTT. It specifies CASSLVGQGPGNTIYF.

V usage is TRBV7-3 and J usage is TRBJ1-6; perhaps TRBD1 as D (6 bases). The germline V gene has CDR1 SGHTA and CDR2 FQGTGA. The CDR3 runs to 14 residues. V lost 3 bases, J lost 7 bases, and 10 bases lay in between. CDR3 DNA sequence: TGTGCCAGCAGCTTCAGGGGACGAAATTCACCCCTCCACTTT. This gives the protein CASSFRGRNSPLHF.